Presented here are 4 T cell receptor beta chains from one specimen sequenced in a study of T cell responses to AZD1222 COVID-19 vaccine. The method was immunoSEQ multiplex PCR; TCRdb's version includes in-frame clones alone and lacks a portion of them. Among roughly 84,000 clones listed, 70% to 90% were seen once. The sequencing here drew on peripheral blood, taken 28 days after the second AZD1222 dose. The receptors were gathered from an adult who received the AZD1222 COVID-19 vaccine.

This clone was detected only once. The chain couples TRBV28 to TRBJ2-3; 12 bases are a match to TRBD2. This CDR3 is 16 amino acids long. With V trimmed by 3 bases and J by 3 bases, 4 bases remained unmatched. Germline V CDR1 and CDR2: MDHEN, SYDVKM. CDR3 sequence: CASSLPSGRVTDTQYF. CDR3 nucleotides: TGTGCCAGCAGTTTGCCTAGCGGGAGGGTAACAGATACGCAGTATTTT.

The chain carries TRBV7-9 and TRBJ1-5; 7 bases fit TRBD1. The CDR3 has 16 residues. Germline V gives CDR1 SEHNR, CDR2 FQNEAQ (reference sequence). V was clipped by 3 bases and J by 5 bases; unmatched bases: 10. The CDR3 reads CASSLGQGGFYQPQHF. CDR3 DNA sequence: TGTGCCAGCAGCTTGGGGCAGGGGGGGTTTTATCAGCCCCAGCATTTT.

The CDR3 spells CASSPTSPQETQYF. CDR3 bases: TGTGCCAGCTCTCCGACTAGCCCGCAAGAGACCCAGTACTTC. The chain joins TRBV18 to TRBJ2-5; 7 nucleotides match TRBD2. Germline V lookup: CDR1 KGHSH, CDR2 LQKENI. The CDR3 has 14 residues. Trimming at V came to 6 bases and at J to 2 bases, leaving 6 bases not matched to a gene.

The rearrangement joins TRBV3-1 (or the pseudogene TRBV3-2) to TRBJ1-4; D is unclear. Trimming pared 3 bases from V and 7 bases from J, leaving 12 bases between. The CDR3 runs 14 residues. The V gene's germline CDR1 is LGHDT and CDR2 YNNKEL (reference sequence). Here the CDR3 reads CASSQSSEPEKLFF. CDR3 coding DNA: TGTGCCAGCAGCCAGAGCAGCGAGCCTGAAAAACTGTTTTTT.